Reported below is one TCR beta chain. The antigen remains undetermined. The data were obtained in a study of graft-versus-host responses after intestinal transplantation. Generated by immunoSEQ multiplex PCR, the TCRdb table keeps only in-frame clones and is missing some. The table records 81,000 or so clones, approximately 92% of them present only once. General observations from the study: Graft-versus-host to host-versus-graft clonal ratios in allografts were high in patients with graft-donor T cell macrochimerism. Recipient marrow harbored GvH clones, some of which surfaced first in ileum or blood.

The material sequenced was unstimulated CD8+ T cells sorted from spleen or lymph node cells, taken before transplant. The source is a human donor who was the organ donor for an intestinal transplant.

The CDR3 protein is CASSYLAGQTQYF. In nucleotides, the CDR3 is TGTGCCAGCAGTTATTTAGCTGGCCAGACCCAGTACTTC. V is TRBV6-5 and J is TRBJ2-5; no firm D call. Germline CDR1 reads MNHEY; CDR2 reads SVGAGI. The CDR3 extends over 13 amino acids. V dropped 3 bases and J dropped 6 bases, with 11 bases sitting between them.